Each of the 12 T cell receptor beta chains below was sequenced from the same sample in a study of blood T cell repertoires in COVID-19. Sequencing was performed with immunoSEQ multiplex PCR; in TCRdb, only in-frame clones are kept and a portion is missing. The sample yields 95,000 to 100,000 clones, about 80% seen once. The specimen was peripheral blood. These receptors all come from a human donor in a cohort sampled during active COVID-19.

The chain joins TRBV7-8 to TRBJ2-7; 7 bases match TRBD2. Germline-derived CDR1 and CDR2 are SGHVS and FQNEAQ. This CDR3 region has 15 residues. V lost 5 bases, J lost 3 bases, and 10 bases stayed unmatched. The CDR3 DNA follows: TGTGCCAGCAGCCCCTCCGCTAGCGGCCACTACGAGCAGTACTTC. As protein: CASSPSASGHYEQYF. The whole variable domain, remainder taken from reference TRBV7-8 and TRBJ2-7, is GAGVSQSPRYKVAKRGQDVALRCDPISGHVSLFWYQQALGQGPEFLTYFQNEAQLDKSGLPSDRFFAERPEGSVSTLKIQRTQQEDSAVYLCASSPSASGHYEQYFGPGTRLTVT.

The V and J genes are TRBV3-1 (or the pseudogene TRBV3-2) and TRBJ1-5; 8 nucleotides align to TRBD1. The J segment lost 6 bases and the V segment lost 1 base, leaving 2 bases of the junction unmatched. Per germline, CDR1 LGHDT and CDR2 YNNKEL (reference sequence). The CDR3 contains 14 residues. The CDR3 bases are TGTGCCAGCAGCCAAGCTGACAGGGGTCAGCCCCAGCATTTT. Its protein is CASSQADRGQPQHF.

This clone showed up just once. The chain has TRBV5-5 and TRBJ2-5; TRBD1 aligns across 10 bases. Germline CDR1 reads SGHKS; CDR2 reads YYEKEE (reference sequence). The CDR3 contains 16 residues. J was trimmed by 4 bases and V by 4 bases; bases with no gene match: 10. CDR3 DNA sequence: TGTGCCAGCAGCAAAATGGGACAGGGGAGGGCAGAGACCCAGTACTTC. This gives the protein CASSKMGQGRAETQYF.

This sequence joins TRBV6-5 and TRBJ1-5, with 10 bases fitting TRBD1. CDR1 is MNHEY and CDR2 is SVGAGI in the germline V gene. This CDR3 has 15 amino acids. The J segment lost 2 bases and the V segment lost 6 bases, leaving 4 bases of the junction unmatched. CDR3 in amino acids: CASRGQGLGNQPQHF. Here the CDR3 DNA reads TGTGCCAGCAGGGGACAGGGGCTTGGCAATCAGCCCCAGCATTTT.

The chain joins TRBV4-3 to TRBJ2-3; 11 positions match TRBD2. This CDR3 has 17 amino acids. Germline values: CDR1 LGHNA, CDR2 YSLEER. The trim removed 0 bases at V and 4 bases at J, leaving 6 bases unmatched. The CDR3: CASSQEGLAGGSDTQYF. The CDR3 region has the DNA TGCGCCAGCAGCCAAGAAGGGCTAGCGGGGGGATCAGATACGCAGTATTTT.

This CDR3 is CSARDRDRQFF. Here the CDR3 DNA reads TGCAGTGCTAGAGACCGGGACAGGCAGTTCTTC. This rearrangement joins TRBV20-1 to TRBJ2-1, with 7 bases lining up with TRBD1. V was pared by 0 bases and J by 12 bases, with 2 bases of the junction left unmatched. The CDR3 runs 11 residues. CDR1 and CDR2 (germline): DFQATT, SNEGSKA (reference sequence).

This rearrangement joins TRBV18 to TRBJ2-1; 7 bases agree with TRBD2. Germline V gene lookup returns CDR1 KGHSH and CDR2 LQKENI. CDR3 length: 17 residues. The V and J ends lost 0 bases and 0 bases, in that order; junction bases with no gene match: 5. The CDR3 DNA reads as TGTGCCAGCTCACCACCGAGGGGCGGGAGCTCCTACAATGAGCAGTTCTTC. Its translation is CASSPPRGGSSYNEQFF.

The chain recombines TRBV2 with TRBJ2-5; 9 bases align to TRBD2. V dropped 7 bases and J dropped 3; count of bases not matched to a gene: 12. This CDR3 spans 16 amino acids. Per germline, CDR1 SNHLY and CDR2 FYNNEI. The CDR3 is CASNNWGSGGKETQYF. CDR3 nucleotide sequence: TGTGCCAGCAACAACTGGGGTAGCGGGGGAAAAGAGACCCAGTACTTC.

The CDR3 sequence: CASSLSRDSPLHF. The CDR3, as DNA: TGTGCCAGCAGTTTATCGAGGGATTCACCCCTCCACTTT. The chain recombines TRBV27 with TRBJ1-6; no clear D. The CDR3 extends over 13 amino acids. The V gene's germline CDR1 is MNHEY and CDR2 SMNVEV (reference sequence). With 0 bases removed from V and 8 bases from J, the gap between germline ends came to 5 bases.

This CDR3 is CASGLGQFSANYNEQFF. DNA for the CDR3: TGTGCCAGCGGATTAGGACAATTCTCGGCAAACTACAATGAGCAGTTCTTC. The chain has TRBV27 and TRBJ2-1; D may be TRBD1 (5 bases). Trimming stripped 8 bases from V and 3 bases from J, with 23 bases between. This CDR3 spans 17 amino acids. Per germline, CDR1 MNHEY and CDR2 SMNVEV (reference sequence).

The rearrangement joins TRBV20-1 to TRBJ2-7, with TRBD1 as a possible D gene (5 bases). The CDR3 extends over 14 amino acids. The V end lost 3 bases, the J end lost 1 base, and 13 bases lay between the germline ends. Germline V CDR1 and CDR2: DFQATT, SNEGSKA (reference sequence). The chain's CDR3 is CSASLWGQSYEQYF. The CDR3 region has the DNA TGCAGTGCTAGTCTCTGGGGCCAATCCTACGAGCAGTACTTC.

The chain uses TRBV9 and TRBJ2-1; 9 positions agree with TRBD2. Germline CDR1 is SGDLS and CDR2 is YYNGEE. Trimming at V came to 4 bases and at J to 1 base, leaving 3 bases not matched to a gene. The CDR3 runs to 15 residues. The CDR3 DNA reads as TGTGCCAGCAGCTCGAGCGGGGGGTCCTACAATGAGCAGTTCTTC. Protein: CASSSSGGSYNEQFF.